This entry is about one T cell receptor (beta chain). The antigen is not known. These data originate in a study of CD8 T cells in Susac syndrome. Study results and limitations: The study recognized that the number of individuals in its TCR sequencing and HLA analysis was relatively small.

Through negative isolation, CD4+ and CD8+ T cells were obtained, while TEMRA cells were enriched using FACS. CDR3 length equals 15 residues. V trimming: 3 bases; J trimming: 6 bases; junction bases outside the gene matches: 10. Germline CDR1 reads SGHDT; CDR2 reads YYEEEE. Reverse transcription used about 0.5 to 1 ug RNA and random hexamers. Amplification of TCR beta CDR3 across 54 Vbeta and 13 Jbeta was performed with immunoSEQ multiplex PCR. TCRdb analysed the immunoSEQ multiplex PCR reads with MiXCR anew, one entry per CDR3 protein. The profile shows about 150,000 distinct CDR3 sequences, just over 90% of them singletons.

The sequence derives from a human donor in good health. Sequenced: CD4+ T cells from PBMCs. The J gene is TRBJ2-5, the V gene TRBV5-6; TRBD1 agrees at 8 bases. DNA for the CDR3: TGTGCCAGCAGCTACTTCTTGACAGGGGATAAGACCCAGTACTTC. It yields the protein CASSYFLTGDKTQYF.